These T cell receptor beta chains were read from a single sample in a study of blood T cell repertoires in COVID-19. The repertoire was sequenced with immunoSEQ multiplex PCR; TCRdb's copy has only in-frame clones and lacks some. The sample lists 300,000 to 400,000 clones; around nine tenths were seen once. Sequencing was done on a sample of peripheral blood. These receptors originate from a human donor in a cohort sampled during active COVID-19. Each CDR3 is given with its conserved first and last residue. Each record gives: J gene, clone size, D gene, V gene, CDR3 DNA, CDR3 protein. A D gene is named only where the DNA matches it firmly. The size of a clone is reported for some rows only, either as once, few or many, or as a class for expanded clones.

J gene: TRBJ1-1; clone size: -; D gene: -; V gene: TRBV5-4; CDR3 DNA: TGTGCCAGCAGCTTGGACCCCTACGGAGATACTGAAGCTTTCTTT; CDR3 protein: CASSLDPYGDTEAFF
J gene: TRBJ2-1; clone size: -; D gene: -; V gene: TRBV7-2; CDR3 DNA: TGTGCCAGCAGCCCGGGACTCTTTGAGCAGTTCTTC; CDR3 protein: CASSPGLFEQFF
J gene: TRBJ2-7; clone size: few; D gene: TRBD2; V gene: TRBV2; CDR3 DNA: TGTGCCAGCGGGCTAGTAGCGGGAGGGGTCTACGAGCAGTACTTC; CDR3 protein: CASGLVAGGVYEQYF
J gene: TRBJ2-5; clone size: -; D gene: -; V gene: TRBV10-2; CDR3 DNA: TGCGCCAGCAGAACAGGTCCCCTTAATCAAGAGACCCAGTACTTC; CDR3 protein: CASRTGPLNQETQYF
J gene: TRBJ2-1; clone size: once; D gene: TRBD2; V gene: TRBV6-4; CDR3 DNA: TGTGCCAGCACACCCGGGACTAGCGATACCAATGAGCAGTTCTTC; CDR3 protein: CASTPGTSDTNEQFF
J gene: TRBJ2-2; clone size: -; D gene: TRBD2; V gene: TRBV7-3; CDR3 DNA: TGTGCCAGCAGCTTAGGGAGGGAATCCGGGGAGCTGTTTTTT; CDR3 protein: CASSLGRESGELFF
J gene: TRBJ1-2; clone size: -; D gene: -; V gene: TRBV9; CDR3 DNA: TGTGCCAGCAGCGTGGGCCAAGCCTTTAACTATGGCTACACCTTC; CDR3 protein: CASSVGQAFNYGYTF
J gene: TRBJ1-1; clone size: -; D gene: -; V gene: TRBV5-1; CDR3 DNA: TGCGCCAGCAGCCGCCTTCCGGGAAACACTGAAGCTTTCTTT; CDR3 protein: CASSRLPGNTEAFF
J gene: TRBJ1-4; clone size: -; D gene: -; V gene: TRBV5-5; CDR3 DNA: TGTGCCAGCAGCCCACAAGCAACTAATGAAAAACTGTTTTTT; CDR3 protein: CASSPQATNEKLFF
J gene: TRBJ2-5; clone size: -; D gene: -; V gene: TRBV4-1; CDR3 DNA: TGCGCCAGCAGCCAAATAGTGAGAGAGACCCAGTACTTC; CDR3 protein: CASSQIVRETQYF
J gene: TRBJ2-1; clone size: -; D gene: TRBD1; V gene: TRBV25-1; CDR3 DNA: TGTGCCAGCAGTGGGGTTGACAGGGTACGCAATGAGCAGTTCTTC; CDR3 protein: CASSGVDRVRNEQFF
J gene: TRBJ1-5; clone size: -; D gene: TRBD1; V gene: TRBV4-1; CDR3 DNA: TGCGCCAGCAGCCCCCGGGACAGGGGGGTTGGGTGGTTTCAGCCCCAGCATTTT; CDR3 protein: CASSPRDRGVGWFQPQHF
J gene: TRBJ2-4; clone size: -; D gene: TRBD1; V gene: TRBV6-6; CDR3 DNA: TGTGCCAGCAGTCGCGAAAGACAGGGGAAGGGGTCCAAAAACATTCAGTACTTC; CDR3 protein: CASSRERQGKGSKNIQYF
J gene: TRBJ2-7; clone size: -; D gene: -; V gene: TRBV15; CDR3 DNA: TGTGCCACCAGCGAAACGGGCCTACGTGGGAGGTCCTACGAGCAGTACTTC; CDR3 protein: CATSETGLRGRSYEQYF
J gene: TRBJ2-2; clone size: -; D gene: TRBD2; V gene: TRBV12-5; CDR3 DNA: TGTGCTAGTGACCCGGGGGGGGCGACCGGGGAGCTGTTTTTT; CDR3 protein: CASDPGGATGELFF
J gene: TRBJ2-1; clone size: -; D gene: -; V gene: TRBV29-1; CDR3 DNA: TGCAGCGTGCAATCTGACGGGGGAGGAGCACGTGAGCAGTTCTTC; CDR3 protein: CSVQSDGGGAREQFF
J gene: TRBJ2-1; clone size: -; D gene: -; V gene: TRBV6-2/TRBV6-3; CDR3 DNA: TGTGCCAGCAGTTACCCCTCAACGGGGAATGAGCAGTTCTTC; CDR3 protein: CASSYPSTGNEQFF
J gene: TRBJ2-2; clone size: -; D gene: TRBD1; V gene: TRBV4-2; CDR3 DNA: TGTGCCAGCAGCCAAGATTGGGGACAGGGGGCCGGGGAGCTGTTTTTT; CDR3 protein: CASSQDWGQGAGELFF
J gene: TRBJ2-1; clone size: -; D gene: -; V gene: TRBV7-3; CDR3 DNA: TGTGCCAGCAGCTTAATGCCCCCCCCCAGGGGAGAGCAGTTCTTC; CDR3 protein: CASSLMPPPRGEQFF
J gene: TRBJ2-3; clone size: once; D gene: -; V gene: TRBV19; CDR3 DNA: TGTGCCAGTAGTACAACAGGGACGGAACAAGATACGCAGTATTTT; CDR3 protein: CASSTTGTEQDTQYF
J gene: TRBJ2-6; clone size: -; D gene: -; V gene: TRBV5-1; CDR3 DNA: TGCGCCAGCAGATCCACGGCGGCCGGGGCCAACGTCCTGACTTTC; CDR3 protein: CASRSTAAGANVLTF
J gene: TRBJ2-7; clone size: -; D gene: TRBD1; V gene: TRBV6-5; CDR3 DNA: TGTGCCGAGGGACAGGGGAACGAGCAGTACTTC; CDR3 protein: CAEGQGNEQYF
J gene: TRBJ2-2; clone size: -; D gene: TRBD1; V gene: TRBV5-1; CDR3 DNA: TGCGCCAGCAGCTCAGCGACAGGGGACACCGGGGAGCTGTTTTTT; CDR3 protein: CASSSATGDTGELFF
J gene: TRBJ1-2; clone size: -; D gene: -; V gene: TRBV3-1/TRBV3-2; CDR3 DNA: TGTGCCAGCAGCCCCCTCGCCGGAGTTAACTATGGCTACACCTTC; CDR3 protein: CASSPLAGVNYGYTF
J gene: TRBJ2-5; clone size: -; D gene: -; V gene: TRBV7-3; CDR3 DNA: TGTGCCAGCAGCCCGGTAGGGGGGGGTAAGGAGACCCAGTACTTC; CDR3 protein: CASSPVGGGKETQYF
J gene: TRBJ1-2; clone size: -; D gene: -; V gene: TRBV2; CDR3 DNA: TGTGCCAGCAATGACGGGAACTATGGCTACACCTTC; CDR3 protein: CASNDGNYGYTF
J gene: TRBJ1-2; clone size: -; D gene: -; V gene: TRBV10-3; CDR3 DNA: TGTGCCATCAGTGAAAATCCAGGGGCGGCGCAGGGTGGCTACACCTTC; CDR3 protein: CAISENPGAAQGGYTF
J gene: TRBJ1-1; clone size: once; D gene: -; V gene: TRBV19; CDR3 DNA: TGTGCCAGTAAAAAGGGGCCGAACACTGAAGCTTTCTTT; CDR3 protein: CASKKGPNTEAFF
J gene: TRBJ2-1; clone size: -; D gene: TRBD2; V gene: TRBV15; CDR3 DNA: TGTGCCACCAGCAGAGATCATCGGCTAGCGGACAATGAGCAGTTCTTC; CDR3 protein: CATSRDHRLADNEQFF
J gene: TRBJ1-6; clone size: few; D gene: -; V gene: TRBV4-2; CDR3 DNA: TGTGCCAGCAGCCAAGATCTGGGGGGTAGTTCACCCCTCCACTTT; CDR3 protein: CASSQDLGGSSPLHF
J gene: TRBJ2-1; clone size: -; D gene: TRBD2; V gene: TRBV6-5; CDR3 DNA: TGTGCCAGCAGTTACGCGGGGAGGGCCTTAAATGAGCAGTTCTTC; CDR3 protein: CASSYAGRALNEQFF
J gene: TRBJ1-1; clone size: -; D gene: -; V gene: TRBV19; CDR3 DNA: TGTGCCAGTTCGGCGACCCGGGACACTGAAGCTTTCTTT; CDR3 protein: CASSATRDTEAFF
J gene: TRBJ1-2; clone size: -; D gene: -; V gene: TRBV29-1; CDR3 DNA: TGCAGCGTTGTCCGGGAACAGACCTATGGCTACACCTTC; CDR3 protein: CSVVREQTYGYTF
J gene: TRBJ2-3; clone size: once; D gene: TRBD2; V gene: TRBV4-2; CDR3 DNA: TGTGCCAGCAGCCAAGATAGGGAGGGCGCGACGCAGTATTTT; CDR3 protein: CASSQDREGATQYF